Below, 31 T cell receptor beta chains from the same sample are listed, as sequenced in a study of cytomegalovirus exposure and HLA in healthy donors. The PCR employed 60 Vbeta primers together with 13 Jbeta primers. The method was immunoSEQ multiplex PCR; TCRdb's version includes in-frame clones alone and lacks a portion of them. This sample carries around 150,000 clones, around 80% of them seen once, and the ten largest clones take roughly 2.7%. The specimen sequenced was PBMCs. The receptors shown here come from a boy between 2 and 10 years old in good health and CMV-seronegative.

The chain links TRBV2 to TRBJ1-5, with TRBD1 identical over 8 bases. Looked up from germline, CDR1 is SNHLY and CDR2 is FYNNEI. The CDR3 has 12 amino acids. The CDR3 DNA reads TGTGCGAGCGACAGGGGTTATCAGCCCCAGCATTTT. Translation: CASDRGYQPQHF.

The chain has TRBV7-2 and TRBJ1-2, with 8 bases fitting TRBD1. The V gene's germline CDR1 is SGHTA and CDR2 FQGNSA. The CDR3 is 14 residues long. The J segment lost 8 bases and the V segment lost 1 base, leaving 6 bases of the junction unmatched. CDR3 residues: CASSLGTGLDGYTF. CDR3 DNA sequence: TGTGCCAGCAGCTTAGGGACAGGGCTTGACGGCTACACCTTC.

This clone came up once. The CDR3 reads CASSKGQAYYNEQFF. The CDR3 bases are TGTGCCAGCAGCAAAGGACAGGCATACTACAATGAGCAGTTCTTC. The chain joins TRBV21-1 to TRBJ2-1; the D call in the table, TRBD1, was not verified against the DNA. TRBV21-1 is marked as a pseudogene. The CDR3 has 15 residues.

The chain carries TRBV7-2 and TRBJ2-7; possible D gene TRBD2, 6 bases. TRBJ2-5 explains the end of the DNA better; the J call may be wrong. The V gene's germline CDR1 is SGHTA and CDR2 FQGNSA. CDR3 length: 16 amino acids. CDR3 sequence: CASSQGSSGSQETQYF. In nucleotides, the CDR3 is TGTGCCAGCAGCCAAGGCTCCAGCGGGTCCCAAGAGACCCAGTACTTC.

The chain links TRBV6-5 to TRBJ1-1, with TRBD1 matching over 7 bases. The V segment lost 3 bases and the J segment 1 base; nucleotides outside the gene matches: 2. The germline V gene has CDR1 MNHEY and CDR2 SVGAGI. CDR3 length: 14 amino acids. The CDR3 DNA sequence: TGTGCCAGCAGTTATAGGACAGGGAACACTGAAGCTTTCTTT. Translating it yields CASSYRTGNTEAFF.

This rearrangement joins TRBV6-1 to TRBJ2-7; tentative D call: TRBD1 (5 bases). The V end lost 10 bases, the J end lost 3 bases, and 19 bases lay between the germline ends. The CDR3 totals 14 residues. Germline V gives CDR1 MNHNS, CDR2 SASEGT. The CDR3 bases are TGTGCCACTAACTCCCGGCAGGGTGTCTACGAGCAGTACTTC. Its translation: CATNSRQGVYEQYF.

The chain couples TRBV12-5 to TRBJ1-3; D is possibly TRBD1 (5 bases). The CDR3 contains 19 residues. Trimming shortened V by 0 bases and J by 0 bases, and 18 bases separated the two germline ends. The germline V gene has CDR1 LGHNT and CDR2 FRNRAP. The CDR3 region is CASGLVHRGLPFSGNTIYF. As DNA, the CDR3 is TGTGCTAGTGGTTTGGTACATAGGGGTTTGCCCTTCTCTGGAAACACCATATATTTT. Looking up the rest from reference TRBV12-5 and TRBJ1-3 gives the full variable domain: DARVTQTPRHKVTEMGQEVTMRCQPILGHNTVFWYRQTMMQGLELLAYFRNRAPLDDSGMPKDRFSAEMPDATLATLKIQPSEPRDSAVYFCASGLVHRGLPFSGNTIYFGEGSWLTVV.

Comment on this clone: This CDR3 is also generated by other DNA sequences in the sample. The V gene is TRBV14, the J gene TRBJ2-5, with D uncertain. The CDR3 has 13 amino acids. Trimming removed 0 bases at V and 4 bases at J, with 6 bases between. Per germline, CDR1 SGHDN and CDR2 FVKESK. The CDR3 spells CASSQESGETQYF. CDR3 nucleotide sequence: TGTGCCAGCAGCCAAGAGTCGGGAGAGACCCAGTACTTC.

The CDR3 DNA reads as TGTGCCAGCAGCTTGTTTACAGACCTCCGCGAGCAGTACTTC. Its translation is CASSLFTDLREQYF. The rearrangement uses TRBV5-6 and TRBJ2-7, with unresolved D. Trimming removed 1 base at V and 6 bases at J, with 14 bases between. CDR3 length equals 14 residues. Germline CDR1 SGHDT, CDR2 YYEEEE.

The V and J genes are TRBV9 and TRBJ2-1, with 7 positions matching TRBD1. The germline CDR1 and CDR2 sequences are SGDLS and YYNGEE. Trimming cost V 4 bases and J 1 base; bases outside gene matches: 11. The CDR3 has 17 residues. CDR3 amino acids: CASSNRQGDGSYNEQFF. The CDR3 DNA reads TGTGCCAGCAGCAACAGGCAGGGGGATGGATCCTACAATGAGCAGTTCTTC.

The chain links TRBV7-8 to TRBJ1-1; D is unresolved. This CDR3 is built from 15 residues. Germline CDR1 SGHVS, CDR2 FQNEAQ. V lost 1 base to trimming and J lost 6 bases, with 15 bases between them. CDR3 sequence reads: CASSLVSVGGPEAFF. The DNA for the CDR3 is TGTGCCAGCAGCTTAGTATCTGTTGGAGGCCCTGAAGCTTTCTTT.

The J gene is TRBJ1-4, the V gene TRBV29-1; D remains ambiguous. This CDR3 region has 11 residues. Between the trimmed V and J ends, which lost 7 bases and 5 bases, there was a span of 8 bases. The germline gives CDR1 SQVTM, CDR2 ANQGSEA. CDR3 loop: CSGRENEKLFF. The CDR3 DNA is TGCAGCGGGAGGGAGAATGAAAAACTGTTTTTT.

On this clone itself: Other DNA sequences in the sample encode the same CDR3. This chain links TRBV20-1 with TRBJ2-5; D is perhaps TRBD2 (6 bases). The CDR3 consists of 11 residues. CDR1 DFQATT and CDR2 SNEGSKA come from the germline V gene (reference sequence). V was trimmed by 5 bases and J by 5 bases, leaving 9 bases between them. In nucleotides, the CDR3 is TGCAGTGCTCTTGCGGGGGAGACCCAGTACTTC. Amino acids: CSALAGETQYF.

The chain employs TRBV10-3 and TRBJ1-1, with D maybe TRBD1 (5 bases). Looked up from germline, CDR1 is ENHRY and CDR2 is SYGVKD. Trimming removed 1 base from V and 5 bases from J, with 8 bases in between. The CDR3 sequence is 13 residues long. The CDR3 is CAISEYSGTEAFF. In DNA, the CDR3 is TGTGCCATCAGTGAGTATTCAGGGACTGAAGCTTTCTTT.

This chain uses TRBV9 with TRBJ2-5, with TRBD2 matching over 15 bases. Germline-derived CDR1 and CDR2 are SGDLS and YYNGEE. The CDR3 consists of 19 residues. V lost 3 bases to trimming and J lost 2 bases; unmatched junction nucleotides: 11. The CDR3 is CASSAQTGTSGRRQETQYF. The DNA of the CDR3 is TGTGCCAGCAGCGCCCAGACCGGGACTAGCGGGAGGCGTCAAGAGACCCAGTACTTC. The whole variable domain, remainder taken from reference TRBV9 and TRBJ2-5, is DSGVTQTPKHLITATGQRVTLRCSPRSGDLSVYWYQQSLDQGLQFLIQYYNGEERAKGNILERFSAQQFPDLHSELNLSSLELGDSALYFCASSAQTGTSGRRQETQYFGPGTRLLVL.

This chain uses TRBV9 with TRBJ2-1, with D possibly being TRBD2 (7 bases). There are 15 residues in the CDR3. Germline loops: CDR1 SGDLS, CDR2 YYNGEE. The germline V and J ends were trimmed by 4 bases and 5 bases, with 16 bases remaining between them. CDR3 in DNA: TGTGCCAGCAGCCCCCTTGGGGGGGCCCACAATGAGCAGTTCTTC. As protein: CASSPLGGAHNEQFF. The full variable domain, with the rest looked up from reference TRBV9 and TRBJ2-1, is DSGVTQTPKHLITATGQRVTLRCSPRSGDLSVYWYQQSLDQGLQFLIQYYNGEERAKGNILERFSAQQFPDLHSELNLSSLELGDSALYFCASSPLGGAHNEQFFGPGTRLTVL.

The rearrangement links TRBV4-1 to TRBJ1-4, with D perhaps matching TRBD1 (5 bases). Germline assignment: CDR1 MGHRA and CDR2 YSYEKL. CDR3 size: 18 residues. The germline V and J ends were trimmed by 0 bases and 3 bases, with 17 bases remaining between them. This CDR3 is CASSQEVGTLGPNEKLFF. The CDR3 bases are TGCGCCAGCAGCCAAGAAGTGGGCACCTTGGGGCCTAATGAAAAACTGTTTTTT.

The V gene is TRBV4-2, the J gene TRBJ2-1; 12 nucleotides line up with TRBD2. This CDR3 contains 19 residues. The germline CDR1 and CDR2 sequences are LGHNA and YNFKEQ. V dropped 1 base and J dropped 4; count of bases not matched to a gene: 11. The CDR3 DNA sequence: TGTGCCAGCAGCCAAGGACTAGCGGGAGCCCCGCTTTTATACAATGAGCAGTTCTTC. Amino acids: CASSQGLAGAPLLYNEQFF.

CDR3 region: CASGDSSGANVLTF. The CDR3 DNA sequence: TGTGCCAGCGGGGACAGTTCTGGGGCCAACGTCCTGACTTTC. The chain combines TRBV25-1 with TRBJ2-6; 7 bases line up with TRBD1. In germline, CDR1 is MGHDK, CDR2 SYGVNS. The CDR3 has 14 amino acids. Losses at the gene ends were 8 bases for V and 1 base for J; bases not matched to a gene: 2.

This chain uses TRBV28 with TRBJ2-1, with 7 bases fitting TRBD1. The CDR3 contains 16 residues. Germline V gives CDR1 MDHEN, CDR2 SYDVKM. Unmatched junction bases numbered 7, after V lost 3 bases and J lost 2 bases. The CDR3 loop is CASSFPGQRAYNEQFF. The CDR3 bases are TGTGCCAGCAGTTTCCCGGGACAGAGAGCCTACAATGAGCAGTTCTTC.

This clone was found once. The chain has TRBV30 and TRBJ1-1; D is undetermined. V was trimmed by 1 base and J by 4 bases, leaving 16 bases between them. The CDR3 is 15 amino acids. Germline loops: CDR1 GTSNPN, CDR2 SVGIG (reference sequence). In DNA, the CDR3 is TGTGCCTGGAGTGACCCGGGGTGGGAGGGCACTGAAGCTTTCTTT. It yields the protein CAWSDPGWEGTEAFF. Full variable domain (outside the CDR3, taken from reference TRBV30 and TRBJ1-1): SQTIHQWPATLVQPVGSPLSLECTVEGTSNPNLYWYRQAAGRGLQLLFYSVGIGQISSEVPQNLSASRPQDRQFILSSKKLLLSDSGFYLCAWSDPGWEGTEAFFGQGTRLTVV.

V usage is TRBV28 and J usage is TRBJ2-7, with a weak D call TRBD2 (6 bases). CDR1 is MDHEN, CDR2 SYDVKM, per germline. The V and J ends lost 8 bases and 0 bases respectively, with 17 bases between them. The CDR3 runs 15 residues. The CDR3 region is CASPPPGVDSYEQYF. In DNA form, the CDR3 reads TGTGCCAGCCCCCCCCCGGGGGTAGACTCCTACGAGCAGTACTTC. Based on the CDR3 plus reference TRBV28 and TRBJ2-7, the full variable domain is DVKVTQSSRYLVKRTGEKVFLECVQDMDHENMFWYRQDPGLGLRLIYFSYDVKMKEKGDIPEGYSVSREKKERFSLILESASTNQTSMYLCASPPPGVDSYEQYFGPGTRLTVT.

The chain employs TRBV5-5 and TRBJ1-1; 7 nucleotides agree with TRBD1. V shed 2 bases, J shed 1 base, and the junction held 5 bases outside the gene matches. CDR1 and CDR2 from the germline V gene are SGHKS and YYEKEE (reference sequence). The CDR3 loop spans 15 amino acids. Here the CDR3 DNA reads TGTGCCAGCAGCTTCACGACAGGGAGGAACACTGAAGCTTTCTTT. It specifies CASSFTTGRNTEAFF. The complete variable domain, with remaining parts taken from reference TRBV5-5 and TRBJ1-1, reads DAGVTQSPTHLIKTRGQQVTLRCSPISGHKSVSWYQQVLGQGPQFIFQYYEKEERGRGNFPDRFSARQFPNYSSELNVNALLLGDSALYLCASSFTTGRNTEAFFGQGTRLTVV.

This rearrangement joins TRBV5-1 to TRBJ1-2; maybe TRBD1 (5 bases). Trimming removed 5 bases from V and 5 bases from J, with 25 bases in between. The CDR3 sequence is 17 residues long. Germline V gene lookup returns CDR1 SGHRS and CDR2 YFSETQ. The CDR3, as DNA: TGCGCCAGCAGATATGGGCCCGGGGGAGGGTTGATATATGGCTACACCTTC. Translation gives CASRYGPGGGLIYGYTF.

This sequence joins TRBV5-4 and TRBJ1-1, with D perhaps matching TRBD1 (6 bases). Germline V gene data show CDR1 as SGHNT and CDR2 as YYREEE (reference sequence). V lost 3 bases to trimming and J lost 4 bases, with 22 bases between them. The CDR3 sequence is 17 residues long. This CDR3 reads CASSSRDTQVRGTEAFF. The CDR3 DNA reads TGTGCCAGCAGCTCCCGGGACACCCAAGTCAGGGGCACTGAAGCTTTCTTT.

J is TRBJ2-3 and V is TRBV7-9, with TRBD2 matching 7 bases. The CDR3 spans 17 residues. The V gene's germline CDR1 is SEHNR and CDR2 FQNEAQ (reference sequence). With 4 bases clipped from V and 3 bases from J, the junction kept 13 bases outside the gene matches. The CDR3 DNA sequence: TGTGCCAGCAGCTCAGCAGCGGGGTTAGGCGGTACAGATACGCAGTATTTT. Translating it yields CASSSAAGLGGTDTQYF.

The genes are TRBV6-5 and TRBJ2-4; the D gene is possibly TRBD1 (5 bases). Trimming removed 2 bases at V and 0 bases at J, with 5 bases between. Germline CDR1 MNHEY, CDR2 SVGAGI. This CDR3 has 14 amino acids. The CDR3 sequence is CASSYRGAKNIQYF. CDR3 sequence (DNA): TGTGCCAGCAGTTACAGGGGAGCCAAAAACATTCAGTACTTC.

The chain recombines TRBV18 with TRBJ1-1, with 7 nucleotides matching TRBD1. Looked up from germline, CDR1 is KGHSH and CDR2 is LQKENI. CDR3 length: 15 amino acids. V was clipped by 3 bases and J by 6 bases; unmatched bases: 10. As DNA, the CDR3 is TGTGCCAGCTCACCGGGGAACAGGGGATTGTCTGAAGCTTTCTTT. Translation: CASSPGNRGLSEAFF.

The V gene is TRBV15, the J gene TRBJ2-3; TRBD2 matches 10 bases. With 3 bases clipped from V and 6 bases from J, the junction kept 6 bases outside the gene matches. The CDR3 runs to 15 residues. CDR1 is LNHNV, CDR2 YYDKDF, per germline (reference sequence). The CDR3 DNA follows: TGTGCCACCAGCAGCAAGCGGGAGGGCGGGGATACGCAGTATTTT. It yields the protein CATSSKREGGDTQYF.

This chain links TRBV9 with TRBJ1-4; 8 bases fit TRBD1. From germline, CDR1 is SGDLS and CDR2 YYNGEE. This CDR3 is built from 17 residues. V trimming: 2 bases; J trimming: 8 bases; junction bases outside the gene matches: 14. CDR3: CASSVYGRTGKGEKLFF. CDR3 coding DNA: TGTGCCAGCAGCGTCTATGGTAGGACAGGGAAGGGCGAAAAACTGTTTTTT. The full variable domain, rest sourced from reference TRBV9 and TRBJ1-4, is DSGVTQTPKHLITATGQRVTLRCSPRSGDLSVYWYQQSLDQGLQFLIQYYNGEERAKGNILERFSAQQFPDLHSELNLSSLELGDSALYFCASSVYGRTGKGEKLFFGSGTQLSVL.

The gene calls are TRBV7-4 and TRBJ1-5; 8 positions agree with TRBD1. The junction had 21 bases not matched to a gene; V was cut back by 9 bases and J by 5 bases. The germline V gene has CDR1 SGHVT and CDR2 SQSDAQ. The CDR3 runs to 18 residues. The CDR3 is CARRNSPTGEKGYQPQHF. The CDR3 DNA sequence: TGTGCCAGGAGAAATTCTCCGACAGGGGAAAAGGGGTATCAGCCCCAGCATTTT.